This TCR beta chain stems from a study of T cells in localized non-small cell lung cancer. Study results and limitations: The greatest T cell clonality was found in uninvolved adjacent lung (higher than in tumor). Longer overall survival was seen with higher T cell density measured in blood.

Assay used: immunoSEQ multiplex PCR; TCRdb lists only in-frame clones, some missing. The profile shows approximately 1,400 clones, 20% to 25% of them singletons. As for this clone: No antigen is known for it.

Trimming removed 4 bases at V and 0 bases at J, with 11 bases between. The CDR3 has 15 amino acids. In germline, CDR1 is SGHRS, CDR2 YFSETQ. The source was lung tumor tissue, collected before any cancer treatment. The V call is TRBV5-1, the J call TRBJ1-3, with TRBD1 as a possible D gene (5 bases). The sequence came from a man aged 35 to 70 with stage III squamous cell lung carcinoma. CDR3 sequence (DNA): TGCGCCAGCAGCATGGGGGGTAACTCTGGAAACACCATATATTTT. Translated, it gives CASSMGGNSGNTIYF.